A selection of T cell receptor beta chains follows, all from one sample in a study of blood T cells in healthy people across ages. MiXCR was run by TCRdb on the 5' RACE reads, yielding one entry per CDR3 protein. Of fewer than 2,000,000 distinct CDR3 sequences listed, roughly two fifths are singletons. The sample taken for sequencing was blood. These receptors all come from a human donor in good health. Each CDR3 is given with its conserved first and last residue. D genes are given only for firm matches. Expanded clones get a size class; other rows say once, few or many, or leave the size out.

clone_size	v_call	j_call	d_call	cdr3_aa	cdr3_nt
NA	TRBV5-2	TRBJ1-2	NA	CASNMGYNYGYTF	TGTGCCAGCAACATGGGTTATAACTATGGCTACACCTTC
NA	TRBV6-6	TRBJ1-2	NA	CASRLPGTFDNYGHTF	TGTGCCAGCAGACTGCCCGGGACATTTGACAACTATGGCCACACCTTC
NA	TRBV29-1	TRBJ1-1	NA	CGVTESYRDGGTEAFF	TGCGGCGTTACCGAAAGTTACAGGGATGGTGGCACTGAAGCTTTCTTT
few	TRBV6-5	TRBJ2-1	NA	CASSYSADSYNEQFF	TGTGCCAGCAGTTACTCGGCGGATTCCTACAATGAGCAGTTCTTC
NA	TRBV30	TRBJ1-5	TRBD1	CAWSVRQGGNQPQHF	TGTGCCTGGAGTGTACGTCAGGGGGGCAATCAGCCCCAGCATTTT
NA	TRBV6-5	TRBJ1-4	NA	CASKSGVGQTNEKLFF	TGTGCCAGCAAATCGGGGGTCGGGCAGACGAATGAAAAACTGTTTTTT
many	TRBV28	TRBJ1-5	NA	CASSPGQPQHF	TGTGCCAGCAGCCCGGGTCAGCCCCAGCATTTT
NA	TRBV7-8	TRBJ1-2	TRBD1	CASSSGTDLVGYTF	TGTGCCAGCAGCTCGGGGACAGACCTGGTTGGCTACACCTTC
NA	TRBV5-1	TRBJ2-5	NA	CATREEARETQYF	TGCGCCACCAGGGAAGAGGCTCGGGAGACCCAGTACTTC
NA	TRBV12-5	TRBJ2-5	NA	CASGLGVQETQYF	TGTGCTAGTGGTTTGGGGGTACAAGAGACCCAGTACTTC
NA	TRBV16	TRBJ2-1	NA	CASSPYKSSYNEQFF	TGTGCCAGCAGCCCGTACAAGAGCTCCTACAATGAGCAGTTCTTC
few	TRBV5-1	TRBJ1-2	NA	CASSLEGRANYGYTF	TGCGCCAGCAGCTTGGAGGGACGAGCTAACTATGGCTACACCTTC
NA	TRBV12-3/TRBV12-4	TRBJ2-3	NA	CASSVTTDTQYF	TGTGCCAGCAGCGTCACCACAGATACGCAGTATTTT
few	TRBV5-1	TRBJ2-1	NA	CASSTDWHNEQFF	TGCGCCAGCAGCACAGACTGGCACAATGAGCAGTTCTTC
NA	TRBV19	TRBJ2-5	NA	CASSKPGTEETQYF	TGTGCCAGTAGCAAACCGGGGACCGAAGAGACCCAGTACTTC
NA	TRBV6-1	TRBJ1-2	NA	CASSEFEGGGGYTF	TGTGCCAGCAGTGAATTCGAGGGTGGTGGAGGCTACACCTTC
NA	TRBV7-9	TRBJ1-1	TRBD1	CASSLGTGLDTEAFF	TGTGCCAGCAGCTTAGGGACAGGGTTGGACACTGAAGCTTTCTTT
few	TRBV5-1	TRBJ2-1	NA	CASLPGLGTDHEQFF	TGCGCCAGCCTCCCGGGGTTAGGGACGGATCATGAGCAGTTCTTC
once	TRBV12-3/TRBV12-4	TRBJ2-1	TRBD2	CASSPYITGGPNEQFF	TGTGCCAGCAGTCCCTATATCACGGGGGGGCCGAATGAGCAGTTCTTC
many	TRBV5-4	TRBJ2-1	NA	CASSKVAAPYNEQFF	TGTGCCAGCAGTAAAGTAGCAGCCCCTTACAATGAGCAGTTCTTC
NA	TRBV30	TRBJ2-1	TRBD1	CAWKQGPSYNEQFF	TGTGCCTGGAAACAGGGGCCCTCCTACAATGAGCAGTTCTTC
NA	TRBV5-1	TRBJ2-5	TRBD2	CASSTRTRETQYF	TGCGCCAGCAGCACAAGGACTAGAGAGACCCAGTACTTC
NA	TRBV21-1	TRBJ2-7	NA	CASITGLGEQYF	TGTGCCAGCATTACAGGTCTGGGGGAGCAGTACTTC
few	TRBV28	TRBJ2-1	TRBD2	CASSSSSSGGANEQFF	TGTGCCAGCAGTTCCTCATCTAGCGGGGGGGCCAATGAGCAGTTCTTC
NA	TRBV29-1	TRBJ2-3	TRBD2	CSVDLLAGGSPGTDTQYF	TGCAGCGTAGATCTACTAGCGGGGGGGTCCCCAGGCACAGATACGCAGTATTTT
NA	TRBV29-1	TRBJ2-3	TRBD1	CSVTGGGTDTQYF	TGCAGCGTTACAGGGGGCGGAACAGATACGCAGTATTTT
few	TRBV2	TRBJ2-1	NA	CATVSPVRNEQFF	TGTGCCACTGTTAGCCCTGTGAGGAATGAGCAGTTCTTC
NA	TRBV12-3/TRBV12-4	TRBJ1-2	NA	CASSSGGDILNYGYTF	TGTGCCAGCAGTTCAGGAGGGGACATCCTCAACTATGGCTACACCTTC
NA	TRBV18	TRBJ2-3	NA	CASSPPTPSRDTQYF	TGTGCCAGCTCACCACCCACACCTTCACGGGATACGCAGTATTTT
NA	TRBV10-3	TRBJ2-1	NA	CAISELQGGYNEQFF	TGTGCCATCAGTGAGCTTCAGGGGGGCTACAATGAGCAGTTCTTC
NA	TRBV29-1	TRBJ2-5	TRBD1	CSVAPQGVRETQYF	TGCAGCGTTGCCCCACAGGGGGTAAGGGAGACCCAGTACTTC
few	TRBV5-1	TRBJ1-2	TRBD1	CASSQSPGQGADYGYTF	TGCGCCAGCAGTCAATCTCCGGGACAGGGGGCTGACTATGGCTACACCTTC
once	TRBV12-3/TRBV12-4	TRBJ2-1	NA	CASSDGSLEYNGQFF	TGTGCCAGCAGCGATGGGTCCTTGGAGTACAATGGGCAGTTCTTC